The rows below give T cell receptor beta chains drawn from one sample of a study of shared clonotypes between healthy human individuals. The method was immunoSEQ multiplex PCR; TCRdb's version includes in-frame clones alone and lacks a portion of them. Of millions of clones in the sample, just over 90% are singletons; the top ten hold 1.5% to 2%. Sequenced sample: naive CD8+ T cells from PBMCs. The receptors here all came from a man in his late teens or twenties in good health. Some clones in this sample may be carry-over from other donors' samples. The CDR3 runs from the conserved cysteine through the conserved F or W. D genes are given only for firm matches. Clone size is shown for a subset of rows, as once, few, many or a class of expanded clone.

TRBJ1-2 TRBV14 . . CASSPTPAVHYGYTF TGTGCCAGCAGCCCTACCCCGGCAGTACACTATGGCTACACCTTC
TRBJ1-3 TRBV5-6 TRBD1 . CASSPDRGLGNTIYF TGTGCCAGCAGCCCGGACAGGGGCCTTGGAAACACCATATATTTT
TRBJ2-3 TRBV28 . . CASSLTDIPSTDTQYF TGTGCCAGCAGCCTAACCGACATCCCAAGCACAGATACGCAGTATTTT
TRBJ1-2 TRBV28 TRBD1 once CASSSSGDRGGGYTF TGTGCCAGCAGCTCATCCGGGGACAGGGGGGGTGGCTACACCTTC
TRBJ1-5 TRBV9 . . CASSVGVGNQPQHF TGTGCCAGCAGCGTAGGGGTCGGCAATCAGCCCCAGCATTTT
TRBJ2-7 TRBV19 TRBD1 . CASQGQGIDEQYF TGTGCCAGCCAGGGACAGGGGATCGACGAGCAGTACTTC
TRBJ1-2 TRBV11-2 TRBD1 . CASSLLPGQGHGYTF TGTGCCAGCAGCCTCCTTCCGGGACAGGGGCATGGCTACACCTTC
TRBJ2-1 TRBV4-1 TRBD2 . CASSPGLALYNEQFF TGCGCCAGCAGCCCCGGACTAGCGCTATACAATGAGCAGTTCTTC
TRBJ2-5 TRBV7-2 TRBD2 . CASSLLAGGPSETQYF TGTGCCAGCAGCTTACTAGCGGGAGGGCCGTCAGAGACCCAGTACTTC
TRBJ2-2 TRBV9 TRBD1 few CASSPGQGGTGELFF TGTGCCAGCAGCCCCGGACAGGGCGGGACCGGGGAGCTGTTTTTT
TRBJ2-1 TRBV9 . . CASSPRTITNEQFF TGTGCCAGCAGCCCCCGGACTATTACCAATGAGCAGTTCTTC
TRBJ2-5 TRBV25-1 . . CASSDETRVKTQYF TGTGCCAGCAGTGACGAAACTAGGGTAAAGACCCAGTACTTC
TRBJ2-7 TRBV18 TRBD1 . CASSPDRESYEQYF TGTGCCAGCTCACCGGACAGGGAGTCCTACGAGCAGTACTTC
TRBJ2-2 TRBV10-3 TRBD2 . CAILLAGGTGELFF TGTGCCATACTTCTAGCGGGAGGCACCGGGGAGCTGTTTTTT
TRBJ1-1 TRBV11-2 . . CASSPGYTEAFF TGTGCCAGCAGCCCGGGATACACTGAAGCTTTCTTT
TRBJ2-6 TRBV30 TRBD2 . CAGRRGAAAANVLTF TGTGCCGGGAGGCGGGGGGCCGCTGCGGCCAACGTCCTGACTTTC
TRBJ1-2 TRBV6-5 . . CASSGSASGGYTF TGTGCCAGCAGTGGCTCGGCCTCTGGGGGCTACACCTTC
TRBJ1-1 TRBV27 TRBD1 few CASSLTGMNTEAFF TGTGCCAGCAGTTTGACAGGGATGAACACTGAAGCTTTCTTT
TRBJ2-2 TRBV6-1 . . CASSEGGTGELFF TGTGCCAGCAGTGAGGGGGGTACCGGGGAGCTGTTTTTT
TRBJ2-7 TRBV7-8 . once CASSLGQGLNYEQYF TGTGCCAGCAGCTTGGGGCAGGGACTTAACTACGAGCAGTACTTC
TRBJ2-7 TRBV5-1 TRBD1 . CASTPMGTGYEQYF TGCGCCAGCACACCTATGGGGACAGGCTACGAGCAGTACTTC
TRBJ2-7 TRBV2 TRBD2 . CASRREGEVYEQYF TGTGCCAGCAGGAGGGAGGGCGAGGTTTACGAGCAGTACTTC
TRBJ2-1 TRBV19 TRBD1 . CASNRGQGWFF TGTGCCAGTAACCGAGGACAGGGGTGGTTCTTC
TRBJ2-3 TRBV6-6 . . CASSSTRTDTQYF TGTGCCAGCAGCTCCACTAGGACGGATACGCAGTATTTT
TRBJ1-1 TRBV28 . . CASRPTEPAEAFF TGTGCCAGCAGACCAACAGAGCCCGCTGAAGCTTTCTTT
TRBJ2-7 TRBV28 . . CASNAVGREDSEQYF TGTGCCAGCAATGCCGTGGGGCGGGAAGACTCAGAGCAGTACTTC
TRBJ2-2 TRBV11-3 . . CASSPGHLNTGELFF TGTGCCAGCAGCCCGGGACACCTTAACACCGGGGAGCTGTTTTTT
TRBJ2-1 TRBV7-3 . . CASSLTLEGRHNEQFF TGTGCCAGCAGCTTAACTCTAGAGGGGAGGCACAATGAGCAGTTCTTC
TRBJ2-1 TRBV7-9 TRBD2 . CASSLLTSGVYNEQFF TGTGCCAGCAGCCTCTTGACTAGCGGGGTTTACAATGAGCAGTTCTTC
TRBJ1-1 TRBV5-1 . . CASSPWAGTEAFF TGCGCCAGCAGCCCCTGGGCCGGCACTGAAGCTTTCTTT
TRBJ1-1 TRBV5-1 TRBD1 . CASSSPRQGGSDTEAFF TGCGCCAGCAGCTCACCTCGACAGGGCGGATCGGACACTGAAGCTTTCTTT
TRBJ2-7 TRBV9 TRBD1 . CASSADRDYYEQYF TGTGCCAGCAGCGCGGACAGGGATTACTACGAGCAGTACTTC
TRBJ1-1 TRBV19 . . CASSHQGVAEAFF TGTGCCAGTAGCCACCAGGGCGTCGCTGAAGCTTTCTTT
TRBJ1-1 TRBV7-3 . . CASASSGGTEAFF TGTGCCAGCGCCTCTTCGGGGGGCACTGAAGCTTTCTTT
TRBJ2-1 TRBV7-3 TRBD2 . CASSFLAGGNNEQFF TGTGCCAGCAGCTTCCTAGCGGGAGGTAACAATGAGCAGTTCTTC
TRBJ2-7 TRBV5-6 . . CASSSSGSYEQYF TGTGCCAGCAGCTCCAGCGGCTCCTACGAGCAGTACTTC
TRBJ2-3 TRBV11-2 TRBD2 . CASSGLPSGELTDTQYF TGTGCCAGCAGCGGCCTCCCTAGCGGGGAACTCACAGATACGCAGTATTTT
TRBJ2-5 TRBV11-2 . . CASSSDRDYQETQYF TGTGCCAGCAGCAGCGACAGGGACTACCAAGAGACCCAGTACTTC
TRBJ1-1 TRBV7-9 TRBD1 . CASSPWGQENTEAFF TGTGCCAGCAGCCCATGGGGACAGGAGAACACTGAAGCTTTCTTT